This T cell receptor beta chain is from a study of spatial heterogeneity in lung cancer. Across the whole study: There were, on average, more than eight raw-read appearances for each unique TCR and UMI combination. Overall study results and limits: Tumor mutation count correlated with how many alpha and beta TCRs expanded intratumorally. The estimate shows that only roughly 7% of tumor T cells were covered for alpha and around 13% for beta chains.

TCRdb analysed the 5' RACE reads with MiXCR anew, one entry per CDR3 protein. The data show 2,000 to 3,000 distinct CDR3 sequences, with approximately 22% seen just once and 20% to 25% held by the top ten. Time point given: sample taken at primary tumor resection. Tumor, nontumor lung or frozen PBMC supplied whole RNA that was sequenced unsorted. Concerning this clonotype itself: Its antigen is undetermined.

Germline CDR1 reads PRHDT; CDR2 reads FYEKMQ (reference sequence). V was trimmed by 2 bases and J by 5 bases, leaving 10 bases between them. This CDR3 contains 13 residues. The source material was lung tumor tissue, sampled at surgery. This receptor was identified in a male donor with early-stage non-small cell lung cancer. The rearrangement joins TRBV13 to TRBJ2-7, with D uncertain. The CDR3 loop is CASSLLVAHEQYF. DNA for the CDR3: TGTGCCAGCAGCTTACTAGTAGCCCACGAGCAGTACTTC.